This TCR beta chain comes out of a study of Ad26.COV2.S vaccination and SARS-CoV-2 variants. Looking at the study overall: Ad26.COV2.S shots went into the muscle once or twice, 56 days apart.

Study results and caveats: Vaccine recipients and placebo recipients showed similar non-spike TCR breadth.

The CDR3 extends over 12 amino acids. Germline V gene lookup returns CDR1 SEHNR and CDR2 FQNEAQ (reference sequence). J was trimmed by 5 bases and V by 6 bases; bases with no gene match: 3. TCRdb's copy holds only in-frame clones and misses some; the assay was immunoSEQ multiplex PCR. This sample has 300,000 to 350,000 clones; 75% to 90% occur once, and the top ten carry 5%. Remarks on this clone: Antigen: not known.

Noted treatment: 15 to 20 received Ad26.COV2.S at low or high dose, single or two shots; about 5 received placebo; per-sample allocation not given. Day 63 after the first injection of vaccine or placebo was the sampling time. The source material was peripheral blood, sampled in a trial of Ad26.COV2.S vaccine versus placebo. The V gene is TRBV7-9, the J gene TRBJ2-7, with TRBD1 matching 8 bases. The origin of this receptor is a person between 18 and 65 years old who received the Ad26.COV2.S COVID-19 vaccine or a placebo. DNA of the CDR3: TGTGCCAGCAGTACAGGGGGTGACGAGCAGTACTTC. Translation gives CASSTGGDEQYF.